The 17 T cell receptor beta chains given below trace back to one sample, sequenced in a study of shared clonotypes between healthy human individuals. Data came from immunoSEQ multiplex PCR; TCRdb stores just in-frame clones and leaves some out. The table shows some 2,500,000 clones, with approximately 94% occurring only once. Sequenced material: naive CD4+ T cells from PBMCs. The subset denotes: CD45RA+ positively selected. These receptors originate from a man in his late teens or twenties in good health. Some clones in this sample may be carry-over from other donors' samples.

The V call is TRBV2, the J call TRBJ2-1, with TRBD1 matching over 11 bases. Losses at the gene ends were 3 bases for V and 2 bases for J; bases not matched to a gene: 6. CDR1 is SNHLY, CDR2 FYNNEI, per germline. The CDR3 sequence is 17 residues long. The CDR3 sequence is CASSEGRDRGTYNEQFF. For the CDR3, the DNA is TGTGCCAGCAGTGAGGGTCGGGACAGGGGGACCTACAATGAGCAGTTCTTC.

The gene calls are TRBV28 and TRBJ2-5; TRBD2 aligns across 14 bases. The V gene's germline CDR1 is MDHEN and CDR2 SYDVKM. This CDR3 is 14 amino acids long. Trimming removed 7 bases from V and 4 bases from J; junction bases left unmatched: 2. The chain's CDR3 is CASIGTSGRETQYF. The CDR3 nucleotides read TGTGCCAGCATTGGGACTAGCGGGAGAGAGACCCAGTACTTC.

The chain has TRBV19 and TRBJ2-7, with D possibly TRBD1 on 5 matching bases. Germline assignment: CDR1 LNHDA and CDR2 SQIVND (reference sequence). This CDR3 region has 14 residues. Trimming pared 4 bases from V and 2 bases from J, leaving 12 bases between. The CDR3 coding sequence is TGTGCCAGTAGTAGGGGCCGTTCCCCCTACGAGCAGTACTTC. This gives the protein CASSRGRSPYEQYF.

CDR3 in amino acids: CASSLEVERWETQYF. CDR3 coding DNA: TGTGCCAGCAGCTTAGAAGTTGAGAGGTGGGAGACCCAGTACTTC. The V gene is TRBV7-7, the J gene TRBJ2-5; D unclear. This CDR3 is built from 15 residues. Germline CDR1 and CDR2: SSHAT and FNYEAQ (reference sequence). V lost 1 base to trimming and J lost 5 bases, with 14 bases between them.

This clone has a handful of counts. The identical CDR3 is also encoded by other nucleotide sequences in the sample. This rearrangement joins TRBV18 to TRBJ1-2, with D maybe TRBD1 (5 bases). Looked up from germline, CDR1 is KGHSH and CDR2 is LQKENI. The CDR3 is made up of 14 amino acids. Trimming removed 0 bases from V and 2 bases from J, with 7 bases in between. Here the CDR3 reads CASSPPAGNYGYTF. CDR3 DNA: TGTGCCAGCTCACCACCGGCAGGGAACTATGGCTACACCTTC.

V is TRBV11-1 and J is TRBJ2-5, with 7 bases matching TRBD2. Per germline, CDR1 SGHAT and CDR2 FQDESV (reference sequence). The CDR3 is 15 residues long. Losses at the gene ends were 1 base for V and 4 bases for J; bases not matched to a gene: 6. DNA of the CDR3: TGTGCCAGCAGCTTAGGACTAGCCCCCCCAGAGACCCAGTACTTC. Protein product: CASSLGLAPPETQYF.

This clone was counted a single time. V gene TRBV29-1 combines with J gene TRBJ1-2, with 8 positions matching TRBD1. Germline V gene lookup returns CDR1 SQVTM and CDR2 ANQGSEA. J lost 2 bases, V lost 7 bases, and 3 bases had no gene match. The CDR3 has 12 residues. The CDR3 spells CSGQGPNYGYTF. The CDR3 nucleotides read TGCAGCGGACAGGGGCCGAACTATGGCTACACCTTC.

This clone was seen a single time. The chain is built from TRBV5-3 and TRBJ2-7; TRBD1 aligns across 7 bases. TRBV5-3 is an ORF; its function is uncertain. V gave up 4 bases and J gave up 3 bases; unmatched junction bases: 10. This CDR3 has 15 residues. The CDR3 bases are TGTGCCAGAAGCCGATCCAGACAGGGATTCTACGAGCAGTACTTC. This sequence encodes CARSRSRQGFYEQYF.

The chain recombines TRBV2 with TRBJ1-2; D gene unclear. Trimming removed 7 bases from V and 5 bases from J, with 14 bases in between. The CDR3 runs to 13 residues. Germline-derived CDR1 and CDR2 are SNHLY and FYNNEI. In DNA form, the CDR3 reads TGTGCCAGCACGGTGGAGGGCTATTATGGCTACACCTTC. Protein: CASTVEGYYGYTF.

The chain carries TRBV27 and TRBJ2-7, with 8 positions matching TRBD1. Germline V gene data show CDR1 as MNHEY and CDR2 as SMNVEV (reference sequence). J gave up 7 bases and V 5 bases, and 10 bases lay outside the gene matches. This CDR3 comprises 14 residues. CDR3 in DNA: TGTGCCAGCAGTATTGGACAGGGTTCTGGTGAGCAGTACTTC. Encoded protein: CASSIGQGSGEQYF.

The rearrangement uses TRBV5-4 and TRBJ2-7, with TRBD1 matching over 7 bases. Germline CDR1 reads SGHNT; CDR2 reads YYREEE (reference sequence). V gave up 2 bases and J gave up 0 bases; unmatched junction bases: 5. CDR3 length equals 15 residues. The CDR3 sequence is CASSLSTGYSYEQYF. CDR3 DNA: TGTGCCAGCAGCTTATCGACAGGGTACTCCTACGAGCAGTACTTC.

The chain is built from TRBV27 and TRBJ2-7; perhaps D is TRBD1 or TRBD2 (5 bases each). The V end lost 3 bases, the J end lost 1 base, and 10 bases lay between the germline ends. This CDR3 comprises 14 residues. Germline V gene sequence: CDR1 MNHEY, CDR2 SMNVEV (reference sequence). The CDR3 spells CASSFVGVSYEQYF. The CDR3 region has the DNA TGTGCCAGCAGTTTTGTGGGGGTTTCCTACGAGCAGTACTTC.

This clone was detected once. The V call is TRBV15, the J call TRBJ1-2, with D uncertain. CDR3 length equals 15 residues. V gave up 1 base and J gave up 3 bases, with 12 bases separating them. Germline CDR1 LNHNV, CDR2 YYDKDF (reference sequence). The CDR3 DNA follows: TGTGCCACCAGCAGAGTTGGGAAACTCTACTATGGCTACACCTTC. Protein product: CATSRVGKLYYGYTF.

V is TRBV5-1 and J is TRBJ1-2; D is unclear. Germline V CDR1 and CDR2: SGHRS, YFSETQ. The V and J ends lost 2 bases and 0 bases respectively, with 5 bases between them. The CDR3 length is 13 residues. The CDR3 sequence is CASSFHPNYGYTF. CDR3 coding DNA: TGCGCCAGCAGCTTCCATCCTAACTATGGCTACACCTTC.

The chain employs TRBV10-3 and TRBJ1-2, with no clear D. Per the germline V gene, CDR1 is ENHRY and CDR2 is SYGVKD. The CDR3 length is 15 residues. The germline V and J ends were trimmed by 0 bases and 10 bases, with 18 bases remaining between them. CDR3 amino acids: CAISESLQRYANYTF. Written as DNA, the CDR3 is TGTGCCATCAGTGAGTCTTTACAACGGTATGCTAACTACACCTTC.

The chain links TRBV7-2 to TRBJ2-3, with D possibly TRBD2 on 6 matching bases. Trimming cost V 0 bases and J 6 bases, with 13 bases left between them. Germline V gene sequence: CDR1 SGHTA, CDR2 FQGNSA. CDR3 length: 15 amino acids. The CDR3 DNA reads TGTGCCAGCAGCTTAGCGGGGGGTTCCGTGGATACGCAGTATTTT. It translates to CASSLAGGSVDTQYF.

The rearrangement uses TRBV6-4 and TRBJ2-5; D unclear. Trimming shortened V by 7 bases and J by 10 bases, and 7 bases separated the two germline ends. The CDR3 sequence is 9 residues long. The V gene's germline CDR1 is MRHNA and CDR2 SNTAGT. The CDR3 bases are TGTGCCAGCAATTCGGGCCAGTACTTC. Translation gives CASNSGQYF.